The clone carrying this T cell receptor (beta chain) was picked up a small number of times. Its antigen is not identified. This entry belongs to a study of response to subunit inactivated influenza vaccine. MiXCR, run by TCRdb on the RT-PCR reads, gives a single entry per CDR3 protein. The sample consists of under 550,000 distinct CDR3 sequences, less than 7.5% of them appearing once. Study conclusions and caveats: The authors suggested that few new T cells are recruited per seasonal influenza vaccination.

The specimen comprised PBMCs from blood, sampled roughly 24 months after vaccination. This clonotype originated in a man aged 50 to 69 who received an inactivated influenza vaccine.

The CDR3 sequence: CASRTASSSYEQYF. For the CDR3, the DNA is TGTGCCAGCAGAACGGCCTCAAGCTCCTACGAGCAGTACTTC. The chain uses TRBV27 and TRBJ2-7; D gene unclear. Germline V gene lookup returns CDR1 MNHEY and CDR2 SMNVEV (reference sequence). Trimming shortened V by 6 bases and J by 0 bases, and 12 bases separated the two germline ends. The length of the CDR3 is 14 residues.